This TCR beta chain originates from a study of shared clonotypes between healthy human individuals. The repertoire was sequenced with immunoSEQ multiplex PCR; TCRdb's copy has only in-frame clones and lacks some. This table holds about 560,000 clones, about 80% found once. Unsorted samples, those not sorted, used roughly 100 million PBMCs for genomic DNA. Germline CDR1 reads SQVTM; CDR2 reads ANQGSEA. CDR3 size: 12 residues. The V end lost 3 bases, the J end lost 4 bases, and 9 bases lay between the germline ends. The V gene is TRBV29-1, the J gene TRBJ2-5; D gene unclear. Sequenced sample: PBMCs. This receptor was obtained from a woman in her 40s in good health. Some clones in this sample may be carry-over from other donors' samples. CDR3 residues: CSVDPDGETQYF. The CDR3 coding sequence is TGCAGCGTTGATCCAGACGGAGAGACCCAGTACTTC. The full variable domain, rest sourced from reference TRBV29-1 and TRBJ2-5, is SAVISQKPSRDICQRGTSLTIQCQVDSQVTMMFWYRQQPGQSLTLIATANQGSEATYESGFVIDKFPISRPNLTFSTLTVSNMSPEDSSIYLCSVDPDGETQYFGPGTRLLVL.